This T cell receptor beta chain is from a study of beta chain features in type 1 diabetes. To note about this clone: Antigen specificity is unknown.

Since all of the isolated RNA was reverse transcribed, expressed TCRB transcripts were what got sequenced. The repertoire was sequenced with immunoSEQ multiplex PCR; TCRdb's copy has only in-frame clones and lacks some. Of 900,000 or so clones listed, 17% were seen once; the top ten hold 0.023%. Study results and caveats: The naive, central memory and Treg TCRB repertoires showed an apparent similarity that was greater among patients than among healthy donors. Among type 1 diabetes patients, VDJ junctions had fewer insertions and more deletions.

V lost 5 bases to trimming and J lost 0 bases; unmatched junction nucleotides: 16. CDR1 is MGHRA, CDR2 YSYEKL, per germline. The CDR3 has 19 amino acids. The clonotype originates from a woman younger than 35 in good health. V and J are TRBV4-1 and TRBJ2-1, with 7 bases fitting TRBD2. Sequences were obtained from naive CD4+ T cells from blood. The CDR3 sequence is CASSRSGDSLGSSYNEQFF. In DNA, the CDR3 is TGCGCCAGCAGCAGAAGCGGGGACTCCCTTGGAAGCTCCTACAATGAGCAGTTCTTC.